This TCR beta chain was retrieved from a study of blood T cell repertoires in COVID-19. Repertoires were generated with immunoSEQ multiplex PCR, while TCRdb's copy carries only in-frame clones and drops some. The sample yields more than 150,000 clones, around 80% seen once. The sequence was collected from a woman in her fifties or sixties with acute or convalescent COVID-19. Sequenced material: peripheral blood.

The CDR3 loop reads CASSTYSGGTDTQYF. The CDR3 DNA is TGTGCCAGCAGTACGTACTCAGGGGGCACAGATACGCAGTATTTT. The rearrangement links TRBV6-5 to TRBJ2-3, with D possibly TRBD1 on 6 matching bases. The CDR3 is 15 residues long. Germline loops: CDR1 MNHEY, CDR2 SVGAGI. The germline V and J ends were trimmed by 5 bases and 1 base, with 13 bases remaining between them.